The next 21 T cell receptor beta chains were all read from a single sample in a study of blood T cell repertoires in COVID-19. Profiled with immunoSEQ multiplex PCR; TCRdb holds only in-frame clones, not every one. The sample consists of about 120,000 clones, approximately 81% of them appearing once. The sequenced sample was peripheral blood. The receptors were sampled from a man aged 35 to 55 with active or convalescent COVID-19.

The J gene is TRBJ1-4, the V gene TRBV30; a possible D gene is TRBD1 (5 bases). The CDR3 totals 17 residues. CDR1 is GTSNPN, CDR2 SVGIG, per germline (reference sequence). V lost 4 bases to trimming and J lost 7 bases, with 25 bases between them. As DNA, the CDR3 is TGTGCCTGGACCCTCTCGGGAGGCCAGGGAAAAGGTGAAAAACTGTTTTTT. Amino acids: CAWTLSGGQGKGEKLFF.

The gene calls are TRBV9 and TRBJ1-4; 9 positions agree with TRBD1. Germline V lookup: CDR1 SGDLS, CDR2 YYNGEE. The CDR3 is 17 residues long. The V gene end was trimmed by 0 bases and the J gene end by 7 bases; junction bases not matched to a gene: 10. CDR3 coding DNA: TGTGCCAGCAGCGTAGGTCCAGGGGGACAGGGTATTGAAAAACTGTTTTTT. Translating gives CASSVGPGGQGIEKLFF.

The rearrangement uses TRBV4-1 and TRBJ1-1, with 9 bases matching TRBD1. The CDR3 loop spans 13 amino acids. Germline CDR1 is MGHRA and CDR2 is YSYEKL. V lost 3 bases to trimming and J lost 7 bases; unmatched junction nucleotides: 3. CDR3 residues: CASSHTGGLEAFF. CDR3 bases: TGCGCCAGCAGCCATACAGGGGGCCTTGAAGCTTTCTTT.

The chain combines TRBV12-5 with TRBJ2-3; 9 positions match TRBD1. The CDR3 loop spans 16 amino acids. J was trimmed by 5 bases and V by 1 base; bases with no gene match: 7. The germline V gene encodes CDR1 LGHNT and CDR2 FRNRAP. CDR3 amino acids: CASGLGDRGGKDTQYF. CDR3 nucleotide sequence: TGTGCTAGTGGTTTGGGCGACAGGGGGGGCAAAGATACGCAGTATTTT.

The chain links TRBV12-5 to TRBJ1-2; possibly TRBD1 for D (5 bases). Germline V gene lookup returns CDR1 LGHNT and CDR2 FRNRAP. The CDR3 is made up of 14 amino acids. V lost 4 bases to trimming and J lost 6 bases, with 15 bases between them. The CDR3 nucleotides are TGTGCTAGTGGTTCAGGGTTCATTAGGAATGGCTACACCTTC. It translates to CASGSGFIRNGYTF.

J is TRBJ2-7 and V is TRBV10-2, with 7 bases that match TRBD1. CDR1 and CDR2 from the germline V gene are WSHSY and SAAADI. V lost 8 bases and J lost 4; bases outside the gene matches: 8. The CDR3 extends over 13 amino acids. The CDR3 sequence: CASRDSPKYEQYF. Here the CDR3 DNA reads TGCGCCAGCCGGGACAGCCCGAAGTACGAGCAGTACTTC.

J is TRBJ2-2 and V is TRBV11-2, with 9 bases that match TRBD2. There are 18 residues in the CDR3. J was trimmed by 0 bases and V by 1 base; bases with no gene match: 6. Looked up from germline, CDR1 is SGHAT and CDR2 is FQNNGV. CDR3 loop: CASSLVLAGIANTGELFF. In nucleotides, the CDR3 is TGTGCCAGCAGCTTAGTTCTAGCGGGGATCGCGAACACCGGGGAGCTGTTTTTT.

V usage is TRBV10-2 and J usage is TRBJ1-2; 7 nucleotides line up with TRBD1. The CDR3 is 14 amino acids. Germline V gene sequence: CDR1 WSHSY, CDR2 SAAADI. The V gene end was trimmed by 3 bases and the J gene end by 4 bases; junction bases not matched to a gene: 5. CDR3: CASSDSTGRYGYTF. CDR3 nucleotides: TGCGCCAGCAGTGATTCGACAGGGCGCTATGGCTACACCTTC.

V and J are TRBV7-2 and TRBJ2-1; TRBD2 matches 8 bases. Germline values: CDR1 SGHTA, CDR2 FQGNSA. J gave up 7 bases and V 4 bases, and 12 bases lay outside the gene matches. This CDR3 is built from 16 residues. The CDR3 nucleotides read TGTGCCAGCAGCTCCGGCGGGGGGCCCGAGCGAAATGAGCAGTTCTTC. This translates into CASSSGGGPERNEQFF.

The CDR3, as DNA: TGTGCCAGCATTAGCATAGGGAGGGAGACCCAGTACTTC. It translates to CASISIGRETQYF. This rearrangement joins TRBV5-6 to TRBJ2-5, with a tentative D call TRBD2 (6 bases). V was shortened by 6 bases and J by 5 bases, with 14 bases between the two germline ends. The CDR3 loop spans 13 amino acids. Germline V gene data show CDR1 as SGHDT and CDR2 as YYEEEE.

The V gene is TRBV28, the J gene TRBJ2-1; D remains ambiguous. This CDR3 comprises 17 residues. V lost 2 bases, J lost 7 bases, and 21 bases lay in between. Looked up from germline, CDR1 is MDHEN and CDR2 is SYDVKM. CDR3 coding DNA: TGTGCCAGCAGTTTAAGCGCGGTCGGGTACTCTCTAAATGAGCAGTTCTTC. Its translation is CASSLSAVGYSLNEQFF.

The rearrangement links TRBV27 to TRBJ1-2; D is unclear. The ends were cut back, 7 bases at V and 2 bases at J, with 14 bases in the middle. The length of the CDR3 is 14 residues. The germline V gene encodes CDR1 MNHEY and CDR2 SMNVEV (reference sequence). The chain's CDR3 is CASKLSRNNYGYTF. CDR3 nucleotide sequence: TGTGCCAGCAAGTTATCCAGAAACAACTATGGCTACACCTTC.

This clone was observed once. This chain connects TRBV19 to TRBJ1-3, with D maybe TRBD1 (6 bases). Deletions cut 5 bases from V and 0 bases from J, with 11 bases between. CDR1 LNHDA and CDR2 SQIVND come from the germline V gene (reference sequence). The CDR3 is made up of 15 amino acids. The CDR3: CASSPYRDSGNTIYF. The CDR3 DNA reads TGTGCCAGTAGTCCTTACAGGGACTCTGGAAACACCATATATTTT. The full variable domain, its missing parts supplied by reference TRBV19 and TRBJ1-3, is DGGITQSPKYLFRKEGQNVTLSCEQNLNHDAMYWYRQDPGQGLRLIYYSQIVNDFQKGDIAEGYSVSREKKESFPLTVTSAQKNPTAFYLCASSPYRDSGNTIYFGEGSWLTVV.

This clone has a single count. The J gene is TRBJ2-7, the V gene TRBV4-2, with 11 bases matching TRBD1. CDR3 length equals 15 residues. Trimming removed 3 bases from V and 5 bases from J; junction bases left unmatched: 6. Germline V CDR1 and CDR2: LGHNA, YNFKEQ. The CDR3 here is CASSQRDRGGHEQYF. In DNA form, the CDR3 reads TGTGCCAGCAGCCAGAGGGACAGGGGGGGTCACGAGCAGTACTTC.

The V gene is TRBV9, the J gene TRBJ2-3; D perhaps matches TRBD2 (5 bases). The CDR3 is 16 amino acids. CDR1 and CDR2 from the germline V gene are SGDLS and YYNGEE. The V end was cut by 3 bases, the J end by 4 bases, with 18 bases between. The CDR3 DNA sequence: TGTGCCAGCAGCGCCCTACTAGAATGGAAGCCAGATACGCAGTATTTT. Translation: CASSALLEWKPDTQYF.

The chain carries TRBV6-2 or TRBV6-3 and TRBJ2-7; D gene unclear. Trimming removed 2 bases at V and 4 bases at J, with 9 bases between. The CDR3 is 13 residues long. Germline V gene lookup returns CDR1 MNHEY and CDR2 SVGEGT. The CDR3 DNA reads TGTGCCAGCAGTTACCGCTTACAATACGAGCAGTACTTC. Amino acids: CASSYRLQYEQYF.

This chain joins TRBV30 and TRBJ2-3; D unresolved. Germline V lookup: CDR1 GTSNPN, CDR2 SVGIG (reference sequence). V was clipped by 5 bases and J by 2 bases, with 8 bases between them. The CDR3 length is 12 residues. The CDR3 loop reads CAWEQDTDTQYF. The CDR3 nucleotides read TGTGCCTGGGAACAAGACACAGATACGCAGTATTTT.

The V and J genes are TRBV19 and TRBJ1-5; perhaps TRBD1 as D (5 bases). The CDR3 extends over 16 amino acids. Per germline, CDR1 LNHDA and CDR2 SQIVND (reference sequence). V was cut by 9 bases and J by 1 base, with 19 bases left in between. The CDR3 DNA follows: TGTGCCAGCACGCGGGGGAACAGGACGAGCAATCAGCCCCAGCATTTT. Its translation: CASTRGNRTSNQPQHF. Supplemented by reference TRBV19 and TRBJ1-5, the full variable domain reads DGGITQSPKYLFRKEGQNVTLSCEQNLNHDAMYWYRQDPGQGLRLIYYSQIVNDFQKGDIAEGYSVSREKKESFPLTVTSAQKNPTAFYLCASTRGNRTSNQPQHFGDGTRLSIL.

The chain uses TRBV9 and TRBJ2-1; 7 nucleotides line up with TRBD2. In germline, CDR1 is SGDLS, CDR2 YYNGEE. V dropped 0 bases and J dropped 3; count of bases not matched to a gene: 6. The CDR3 spans 16 residues. CDR3 residues: CASSVDPSGNYNEQFF. For the CDR3, the DNA is TGTGCCAGCAGCGTAGACCCCAGCGGGAACTACAATGAGCAGTTCTTC.

This chain uses TRBV7-9 with TRBJ2-3, with TRBD2 as a possible D gene (6 bases). The V end lost 4 bases, the J end lost 4 bases, and 15 bases lay between the germline ends. Germline V gene lookup returns CDR1 SEHNR and CDR2 FQNEAQ (reference sequence). The CDR3 runs 15 residues. For the CDR3, the DNA is TGTGCCAGCAGCTATCGTGGACTATCAGCAGATACGCAGTATTTT. It translates to CASSYRGLSADTQYF.

This clone was recorded a few times. The chain uses TRBV19 and TRBJ1-1, with D perhaps matching TRBD1 (6 bases). V was pared by 9 bases and J by 1 base, with 21 bases between. Germline CDR1 and CDR2: LNHDA and SQIVND (reference sequence). The CDR3 length is 16 residues. CDR3 loop: CASTYRDNQANTEAFF. In DNA form, the CDR3 reads TGTGCCAGCACCTACCGGGACAACCAGGCGAACACTGAAGCTTTCTTT.